This note documents a single T cell receptor (beta chain) sequence. The target antigen is unknown. Investigators reverse transcribed all isolated RNA, so they sequenced expressed TCRB transcripts. TCRdb keeps only in-frame clones here, not all; method: immunoSEQ multiplex PCR. The profile shows about 360,000 clones, 10% to 15% of them singletons. The CDR3 is 14 amino acids. CDR1 is SGHTA and CDR2 is FQGNSA in the germline V gene. V gave up 0 bases and J gave up 1 base, with 5 bases separating them. The data originate from a study of beta chain features in type 1 diabetes. Study results and limitations: A possible short-template PCR bias applies equally to patients and controls. High-TCR-expressing cells could be over-represented by cDNA sequencing.

This chain links TRBV7-2 with TRBJ2-3, with unresolved D. The source material was naive CD4+ T cells from blood. This TCR was sampled from a man aged 18-30 years in good health. This CDR3 is CASSLASGTDTQYF. For the CDR3, the DNA is TGTGCCAGCAGCTTAGCGTCTGGCACAGATACGCAGTATTTT.